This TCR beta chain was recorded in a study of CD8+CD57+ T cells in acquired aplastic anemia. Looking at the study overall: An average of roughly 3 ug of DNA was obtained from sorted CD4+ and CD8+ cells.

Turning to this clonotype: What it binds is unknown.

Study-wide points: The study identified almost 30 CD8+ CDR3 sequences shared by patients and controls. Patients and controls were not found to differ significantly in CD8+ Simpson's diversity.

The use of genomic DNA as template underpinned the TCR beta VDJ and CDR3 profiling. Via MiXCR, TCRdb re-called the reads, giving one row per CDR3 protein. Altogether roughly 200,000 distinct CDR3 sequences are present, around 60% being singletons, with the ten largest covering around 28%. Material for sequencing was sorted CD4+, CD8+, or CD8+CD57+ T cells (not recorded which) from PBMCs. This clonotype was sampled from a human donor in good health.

Written as DNA, the CDR3 is TGCAGTGCTAGAGTTTGGAGTGTACCCTTGATGGGCACAGATACGCAGTATTTT. Amino acids: CSARVWSVPLMGTDTQYF. The genes are TRBV20-1 and TRBJ2-3; no firm D call. The CDR3 sequence is 18 residues long. Germline CDR1 DFQATT, CDR2 SNEGSKA (reference sequence). Trimming took off 1 base at V and 1 base at J, with 21 bases between the two ends.